The present T cell receptor beta chain was sequenced within a study of shared clonotypes between healthy human individuals. This clone was observed once. Germline V CDR1 and CDR2: ENHRY, SYGVKD. The CDR3 is 14 residues long. V dropped 0 bases and J dropped 8; count of bases not matched to a gene: 4. The method was immunoSEQ multiplex PCR; TCRdb's version includes in-frame clones alone and lacks a portion of them. The data contain around 700,000 clones, under 95% of them singletons. Naive CD8 cells comprised CD45RO-negative, CCR7-positively selected cells, excluding terminally differentiated effector memory CD45RA+ cells. Every donor was a Caucasian adult from Nashville, Tennessee.

The gene calls are TRBV10-3 and TRBJ1-2, with 9 nucleotides matching TRBD1. Sequences were obtained from naive CD8+ T cells sorted from blood. The receptor was derived from a young man in good health. The CDR3 bases are TGTGCCATCAGTGAGTCCAGGACAGGGGAAGGCTACACCTTC. Translating gives CAISESRTGEGYTF.